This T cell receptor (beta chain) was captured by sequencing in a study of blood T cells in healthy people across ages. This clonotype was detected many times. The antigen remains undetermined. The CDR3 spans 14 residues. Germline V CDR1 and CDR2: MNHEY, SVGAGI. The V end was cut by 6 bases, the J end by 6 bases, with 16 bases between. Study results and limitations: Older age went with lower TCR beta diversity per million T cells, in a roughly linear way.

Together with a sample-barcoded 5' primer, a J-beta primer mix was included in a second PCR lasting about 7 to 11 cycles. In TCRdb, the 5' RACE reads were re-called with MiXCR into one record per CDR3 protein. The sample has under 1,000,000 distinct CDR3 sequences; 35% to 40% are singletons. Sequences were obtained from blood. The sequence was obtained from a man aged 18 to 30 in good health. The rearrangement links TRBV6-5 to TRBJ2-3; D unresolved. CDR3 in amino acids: CASRSLSVKDTQYF. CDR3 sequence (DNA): TGTGCCAGCAGAAGCCTCAGTGTCAAGGATACGCAGTATTTT.